The next 6 T cell receptor beta chains were all read from a single sample in a study of blood T cell repertoires in COVID-19. The repertoire was sequenced with immunoSEQ multiplex PCR; TCRdb's copy has only in-frame clones and lacks some. The sample lists almost 70,000 clones; approximately 88% were seen once. Sequences were obtained from peripheral blood. These receptors were obtained from an older woman with acute or convalescent COVID-19.

This clone occurred once. This sequence joins TRBV28 and TRBJ1-5; possibly TRBD1 for D (5 bases). CDR1 MDHEN and CDR2 SYDVKM come from the germline V gene. V shed 3 bases and J shed 6 bases, with 9 bases lying between them. The CDR3 has 13 amino acids. Written as DNA, the CDR3 is TGTGCCAGCAGTTTGGAGGGGAGTCAGCCCCAGCATTTT. Amino acid sequence: CASSLEGSQPQHF. The full variable domain, rest sourced from reference TRBV28 and TRBJ1-5, is DVKVTQSSRYLVKRTGEKVFLECVQDMDHENMFWYRQDPGLGLRLIYFSYDVKMKEKGDIPEGYSVSREKKERFSLILESASTNQTSMYLCASSLEGSQPQHFGDGTRLSIL.

This chain uses TRBV2 with TRBJ1-5; 9 bases fit TRBD1. The CDR3 runs 15 residues. V was pared by 6 bases and J by 1 base, with 4 bases of the junction left unmatched. Germline-derived CDR1 and CDR2 are SNHLY and FYNNEI. The CDR3 region has the DNA TGTGCCAGCAGAGCCGACAGGGGGAGCAATCAGCCCCAGCATTTT. This encodes CASRADRGSNQPQHF.

V is TRBV11-1 and J is TRBJ1-4; no reliable D call. In germline, CDR1 is SGHAT, CDR2 FQDESV (reference sequence). There are 13 residues in the CDR3. V shed 4 bases and J shed 3 bases, with 6 bases lying between them. This CDR3 reads CASSSPSNEKLFF. CDR3 DNA: TGTGCCAGCAGCTCCCCATCTAATGAAAAACTGTTTTTT.

The genes are TRBV9 and TRBJ2-1, with a weak D call TRBD1 (5 bases). The V end was cut by 0 bases, the J end by 6 bases, with 13 bases between. The germline CDR1 and CDR2 sequences are SGDLS and YYNGEE. The CDR3 totals 15 residues. As DNA, the CDR3 is TGTGCCAGCAGCGTAGGGGCTAGTACAGGCAATGAGCAGTTCTTC. It codes for CASSVGASTGNEQFF.

This sequence joins TRBV19 and TRBJ2-3, with TRBD2 identical over 11 bases. V shed 4 bases, J shed 8 bases, and the junction held 11 bases outside the gene matches. This CDR3 comprises 16 residues. Germline V CDR1 and CDR2: LNHDA, SQIVND (reference sequence). The CDR3 DNA reads TGTGCCAGTAGTACCCCACTAGCGGGAGAATCGTTTACGCAGTATTTT. Its translation is CASSTPLAGESFTQYF.

This chain connects TRBV5-8 to TRBJ1-5; D is possibly TRBD1 (6 bases). V was cut by 5 bases and J by 5 bases, with 23 bases left in between. This CDR3 has 17 amino acids. Germline CDR1 is SGHTS and CDR2 is YDEGEE. For the CDR3, the DNA is TGTGCCAGCAGGCCCAGTCCGGGGACAAAGCTCGATCAGCCCCAGCATTTT. As protein: CASRPSPGTKLDQPQHF.